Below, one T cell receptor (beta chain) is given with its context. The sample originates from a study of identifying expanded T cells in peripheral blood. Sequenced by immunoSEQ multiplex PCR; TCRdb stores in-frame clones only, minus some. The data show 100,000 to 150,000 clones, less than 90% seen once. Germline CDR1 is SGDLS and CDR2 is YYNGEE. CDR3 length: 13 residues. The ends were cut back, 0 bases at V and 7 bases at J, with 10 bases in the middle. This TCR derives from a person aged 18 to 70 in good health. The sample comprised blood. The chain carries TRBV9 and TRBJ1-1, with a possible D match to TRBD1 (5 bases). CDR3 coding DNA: TGTGCCAGCAGCGTAGCCGCGGGGCATGAAGCTTTCTTT. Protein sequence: CASSVAAGHEAFF.